The 7 T cell receptor beta chains presented below share a single source sample, sequenced in a study of technical replicates of blood from a handful of donors. Some clones are missing from TCRdb's copy, which holds only in-frame ones; the method was immunoSEQ multiplex PCR. In the table there are approximately 51,000 clones, around 93% of which are singletons. Sequencing was performed on PBMCs. The receptors here all came from a human donor in good health. Some clones in this sample may be carry-over from other donors' samples.

V and J are TRBV6-6 and TRBJ2-7, with a weak D call TRBD2 (6 bases). This CDR3 spans 13 amino acids. Trimming shortened V by 4 bases and J by 3 bases, and 10 bases separated the two germline ends. The germline gives CDR1 MNHNY, CDR2 SVGAGI (reference sequence). The DNA for the CDR3 is TGTGCCAGCAGTTCCCTGACTAGCTACGAGCAGTACTTC. Translated, it gives CASSSLTSYEQYF.

The chain uses TRBV5-1 and TRBJ2-5; TRBD2 matches 11 bases. Germline values: CDR1 SGHRS, CDR2 YFSETQ. The CDR3 has 17 amino acids. V shed 2 bases and J 0 bases; nucleotides not matched to a gene: 6. CDR3 protein: CASSFYVAGGDQETQYF. DNA of the CDR3: TGCGCCAGCAGCTTTTATGTAGCGGGGGGGGACCAAGAGACCCAGTACTTC.

The V and J genes are TRBV7-2 and TRBJ2-7; 7 nucleotides line up with TRBD1. CDR3 size: 17 residues. V was pared by 3 bases and J by 2 bases, with 13 bases of the junction left unmatched. Germline CDR1 SGHTA, CDR2 FQGNSA. For the CDR3, the DNA is TGTGCCAGCAGCTTCTACAGGGGTCTGGTCCCGACCTACGAGCAGTACTTC. Translation gives CASSFYRGLVPTYEQYF.

In nucleotides, the CDR3 is TGTGCCAGCAGCCCCATGGGGCGGTTCAATCAGCCCCAGCATTTT. Translated: CASSPMGRFNQPQHF. V usage is TRBV7-8 and J usage is TRBJ1-5; a possible D gene is TRBD1 (5 bases). The CDR3 runs to 15 residues. The germline CDR1 and CDR2 sequences are SGHVS and FQNEAQ. V dropped 5 bases and J dropped 3 bases, with 14 bases sitting between them.

The rearrangement links TRBV5-1 to TRBJ2-3; TRBD2 aligns across 13 bases. CDR1 and CDR2 (germline): SGHRS, YFSETQ. This CDR3 is 18 amino acids long. The V gene end was trimmed by 4 bases and the J gene end by 2 bases; junction bases not matched to a gene: 10. The CDR3 nucleotides read TGCGCCAGCAGCGGAATTACTAGCGGGGGGGCCTACACAGATACGCAGTATTTT. Protein product: CASSGITSGGAYTDTQYF.

This chain connects TRBV30 to TRBJ1-2; TRBD1 matches 7 bases. The trim removed 5 bases at V and 0 bases at J, leaving 0 bases unmatched. The CDR3 spans 12 residues. Germline V gene lookup returns CDR1 GTSNPN and CDR2 SVGIG (reference sequence). The CDR3 loop reads CAWDRANYGYTF. For the CDR3, the DNA is TGTGCCTGGGACAGGGCTAACTATGGCTACACCTTC.

This chain joins TRBV2 and TRBJ2-7, with D possibly being TRBD2 (6 bases). The CDR3 totals 12 residues. Germline loops: CDR1 SNHLY, CDR2 FYNNEI. Trimming took 8 bases from V and 6 from J, leaving 14 bases between them. CDR3 sequence (DNA): TGTGCCAGCTCCAGACTAGAGCGCGAGCAGTACTTC. It encodes CASSRLEREQYF.